The source of this T cell receptor (beta chain) is a study of shared clonotypes between healthy human individuals. The CDR3 sequence is 15 residues long. V was clipped by 0 bases and J by 4 bases, with 12 bases between them. Germline V CDR1 and CDR2: MNHEY, SVGAGI. As to this clone: The antigen is unknown.

Profiled with immunoSEQ multiplex PCR; TCRdb holds only in-frame clones, not every one. The sample includes 2 million to 2.5 million clones, around 93% seen only once; the top ten take about 0.36%. General study points: The authors expected sequencing depth to affect clonotype sharing among donors.

What was sequenced was naive CD4+ T cells from PBMCs. Noted subset: CD45RA+ positively selected. The TCR sequence derives from a man in his late teens or twenties in good health. Some clones in this sample may be carry-over from other donors' samples. This chain joins TRBV6-5 and TRBJ1-2, with D possibly TRBD1 on 5 matching bases. In DNA, the CDR3 is TGTGCCAGCAGTTACTCTCAGGGTATCGGCTATGGCTACACCTTC. This sequence encodes CASSYSQGIGYGYTF.